This T cell receptor (beta chain) was captured by sequencing in a study of cytomegalovirus exposure and HLA in healthy donors. General study results and limits: The authors excluded some V segments, including TRBV6-2 and TRBV6-3, as indistinguishable. It was reported that the classifier diagnosed cytomegalovirus status with high specificity and sensitivity in both the original and validation cohorts.

CDR1 is SGHRS, CDR2 YFSETQ, per germline. Trimming left V 0 bases short and J 2 bases short, with 12 bases between. The CDR3 totals 15 residues. In the PCR, 60 Vbeta and 13 Jbeta primers were used. The protocol was immunoSEQ multiplex PCR, while the TCRdb copy is restricted to in-frame clones and leaves out a portion. The profile shows 150,000 to 200,000 clones, 70% to 90% of them singletons. Only one count was recorded for this clone. Antigen unknown. What was sequenced was PBMCs. The chain has TRBV5-1 and TRBJ2-7; D perhaps matches TRBD1 (6 bases). The sequence derives from a woman between 18 and 30 years old in good health and CMV-seronegative. The CDR3: CASSLAQGLAYEQYF. The CDR3 DNA reads as TGCGCCAGCAGCTTGGCGCAGGGGCTAGCCTACGAGCAGTACTTC.